The text below deals with one TCR beta chain. This clone was counted a few times. Its specific antigen is unknown. No clone much larger than this one lies a single base away; base qualities are absent. Participants in the prospective study were aged roughly 18 to 100 years, lived in 20 to 30 United States geographic areas, and enrolled through a virtual design. In the prospective study, cohorts were assigned on the basis of participant-reported clinical history obtained from a screening survey and a study questionnaire. Mobile phlebotomists in the prospective study collected whole blood, serum and a nasopharyngeal or oropharyngeal swab from every participant. Over a roughly two-month period, participants in the prospective study had the option of providing additional blood draws and questionnaires. Before DNA extraction, blood samples from the prospective study were shipped at room temperature or frozen.

The data derive from a study of blood T cell repertoires in COVID-19 (dated by TCRdb to about 2020). About the study as a whole: Samples from collaborators originated in the United States, Italy and Spain and spanned both the acute and convalescent phases of COVID-19. Samples came from the ongoing ImmuneRACE study (first 160 participants) plus 1,254 subjects from 6 global collaborators. The sample metadata nearly always contained a de-identified subject ID, COVID-19 status, age in years and sex. Subjects who had been exposed to COVID-19, were actively infected with it, or had recovered from it provided the deeply sampled blood TCRbeta repertoires that made up the dataset. The prospective study material was composed of cDNA or gDNA derived from T cells, B-cell-depleted T cells, or PBMCs. HLA class I and class II types, where available, came from metadata supplied by the sample provider rather than from assay-based typing. The repertoires were released in a freely available public database intended as a resource for research on the immune response to SARS-CoV-2.

TCRbeta CDR3 regions were amplified from genomic DNA by means of the immunoSEQ Assay, a bias-controlled multiplex PCR. The authors' analysis ran thus. The number of nucleated cells in each sample was estimated from the amplification of reference gene primers within the assay. To quantify the absolute abundance of each unique TCRbeta CDR3 rearrangement, sequence reads were collapsed and filtered. For each sample, productive Simpson clonality was calculated as the square root of Simpson's diversity index across productive rearrangements. TCRdb mirrors the immuneACCESS table, restricted to in-frame sequences. Some clones are absent from its copies; in checked studies, under half trace to an unresolved V gene, and the reason for the others is unknown. The V and J calls and the clone size are those of that table, but D and trimming were determined from the DNA. The sample yields roughly 250,000 clones; about nine tenths were counted once. Around 6% of the sample is held by the ten biggest clonotypes.

CDR3 length: 14 amino acids, cysteine to phenylalanine. Here the CDR3 DNA is all that survives: 42 bases in frame from base 1. Sequences MNHEY (CDR1) and SVGAGI (CDR2) are obtained from the germline V gene. After removal of 7 bases from V and 5 bases from J, the junction retains 9 bases not matched to a gene. The investigation overall reported the following: The amount of clinical and demographic metadata varied by source and participant and was provided uncurated.

Material for sequencing was PBMCs or T cells enriched from blood (not recorded which). The rearrangement combines TRBV6-5 with TRBJ1-2, and TRBD1 aligns with 8 junction nucleotides. The receptor's source is a woman between 25 and 40 years old with acute COVID-19. CDR3 region: CASTGQGGGYGYTF. The sequenced DNA: TGTGCCAGCACTGGACAGGGCGGAGGATATGGCTACACCTTC.